This TCR beta chain stems from a study of CD8+ T cells in alopecia areata. Overall study: Each day, treated patients took oral tofacitinib twice, at 5 to 10 mg per dose. Study results and limitations: Because one nonresponder was included, the link of baseline CD8+ expansion to response is considered uncertain. More clonal than normal scalp was lesional scalp, particularly alopecia totalis/universalis.

As for treatment: oral pan-JAK inhibitor, 5-10 mg twice daily. Extracted RNA was reverse transcribed into cDNA, the sequencing template. The data were produced by immunoSEQ multiplex PCR, yet TCRdb's version contains in-frame clones alone and is incomplete. The sample gives more than 110,000 clones, 45% to 60% of which show up once; more than 15% is in the top ten. With regard to this clone: Its matching antigen is unknown.

The CDR3 runs to 13 residues. CDR1 MNHEY and CDR2 SMNVEV come from the germline V gene (reference sequence). V was trimmed by 6 bases and J by 10 bases, leaving 13 bases between them. The source of this sequence is a human donor with alopecia areata. V usage is TRBV27 and J usage is TRBJ1-6; a possible D gene is TRBD1 (6 bases). Sequenced here: CD8+ T cells sorted from blood, sampled at week 4, from a patient treated with tofacitinib. CDR3 nucleotide sequence: TGTGCCAGCAGCTCGAGGGGGTGGTCACCCCTCCACTTT. Amino acid sequence: CASSSRGWSPLHF.